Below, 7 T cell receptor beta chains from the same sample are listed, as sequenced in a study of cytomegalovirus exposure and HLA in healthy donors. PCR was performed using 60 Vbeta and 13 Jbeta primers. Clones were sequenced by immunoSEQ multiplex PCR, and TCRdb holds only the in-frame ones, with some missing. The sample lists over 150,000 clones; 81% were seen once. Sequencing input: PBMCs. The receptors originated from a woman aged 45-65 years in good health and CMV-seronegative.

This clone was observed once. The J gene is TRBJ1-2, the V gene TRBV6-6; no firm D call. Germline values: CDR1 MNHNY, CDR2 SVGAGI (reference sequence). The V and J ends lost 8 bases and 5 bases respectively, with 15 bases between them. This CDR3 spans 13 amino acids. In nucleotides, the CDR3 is TGTGCCAGCTTCCAGGTCGCACTTTATGGCTACACCTTC. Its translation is CASFQVALYGYTF.

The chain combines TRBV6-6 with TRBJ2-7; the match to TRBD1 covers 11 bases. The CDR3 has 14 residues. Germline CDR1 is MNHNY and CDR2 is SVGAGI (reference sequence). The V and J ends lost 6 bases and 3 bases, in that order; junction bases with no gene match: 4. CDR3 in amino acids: CASSRTGGNYEQYF. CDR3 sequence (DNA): TGTGCCAGCAGCCGGACAGGGGGCAACTACGAGCAGTACTTC.

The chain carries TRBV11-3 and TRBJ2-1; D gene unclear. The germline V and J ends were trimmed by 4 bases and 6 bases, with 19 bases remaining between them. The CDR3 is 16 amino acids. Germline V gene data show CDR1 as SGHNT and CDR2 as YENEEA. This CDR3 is CASSSTGSSYTNEQFF. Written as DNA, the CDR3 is TGTGCCAGCAGCTCAACCGGGTCAAGCTATACCAATGAGCAGTTCTTC. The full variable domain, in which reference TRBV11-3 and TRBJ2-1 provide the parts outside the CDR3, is EAGVVQSPRYKIIEKKQPVAFWCNPISGHNTLYWYLQNLGQGPELLIRYENEEAVDDSQLPKDRFSAERLKGVDSTLKIQPAELGDSAVYLCASSSTGSSYTNEQFFGPGTRLTVL.

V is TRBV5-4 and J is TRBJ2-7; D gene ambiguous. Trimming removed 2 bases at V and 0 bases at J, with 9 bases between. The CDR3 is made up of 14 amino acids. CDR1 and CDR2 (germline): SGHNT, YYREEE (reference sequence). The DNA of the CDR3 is TGTGCCAGCAGCTTCGGCGGCAGCTCCTACGAGCAGTACTTC. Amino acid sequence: CASSFGGSSYEQYF.

Here the CDR3 DNA reads TGCGCCAGCAGCTTGGAGGTAGCGGGGCCCCCAGATACGCAGTATTTT. Its protein product is CASSLEVAGPPDTQYF. This chain uses TRBV5-1 with TRBJ2-3, with TRBD2 identical over 8 bases. This CDR3 contains 16 residues. The J segment lost 4 bases and the V segment lost 0 bases, leaving 7 bases of the junction unmatched. Germline loops: CDR1 SGHRS, CDR2 YFSETQ.

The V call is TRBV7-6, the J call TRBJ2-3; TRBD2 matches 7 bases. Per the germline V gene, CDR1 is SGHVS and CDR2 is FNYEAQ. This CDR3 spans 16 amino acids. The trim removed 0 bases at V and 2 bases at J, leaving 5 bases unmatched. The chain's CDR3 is CASSLAALADTDTQYF. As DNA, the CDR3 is TGTGCCAGCAGCTTAGCGGCCCTAGCGGACACAGATACGCAGTATTTT.

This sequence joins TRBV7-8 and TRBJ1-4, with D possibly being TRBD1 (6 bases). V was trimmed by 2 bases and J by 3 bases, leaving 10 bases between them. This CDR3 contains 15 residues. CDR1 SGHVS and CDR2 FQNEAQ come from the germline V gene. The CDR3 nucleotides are TGTGCCAGCAGCTTAACACAGGGACCTAATGAAAAACTGTTTTTT. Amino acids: CASSLTQGPNEKLFF. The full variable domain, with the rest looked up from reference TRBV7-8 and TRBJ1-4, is GAGVSQSPRYKVAKRGQDVALRCDPISGHVSLFWYQQALGQGPEFLTYFQNEAQLDKSGLPSDRFFAERPEGSVSTLKIQRTQQEDSAVYLCASSLTQGPNEKLFFGSGTQLSVL.